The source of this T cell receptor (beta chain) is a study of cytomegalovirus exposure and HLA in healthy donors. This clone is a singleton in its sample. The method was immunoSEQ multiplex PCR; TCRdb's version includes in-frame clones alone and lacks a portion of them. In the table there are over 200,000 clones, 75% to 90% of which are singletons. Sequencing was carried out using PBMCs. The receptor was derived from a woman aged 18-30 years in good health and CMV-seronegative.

CDR3 amino acids: CASSAGPNPNQPQHF. CDR3 DNA: TGTGCCAGCAGCGCGGGACCGAATCCTAATCAGCCCCAGCATTTT. The chain is built from TRBV9 and TRBJ1-5; D may be TRBD1 (5 bases). Germline CDR1 reads SGDLS; CDR2 reads YYNGEE. V shed 3 bases and J shed 4 bases, with 14 bases lying between them. CDR3 length equals 15 residues.